These 5 T cell receptor beta chains originate from one sample sequenced in a study of blood T cell repertoires in COVID-19. Method: immunoSEQ multiplex PCR; TCRdb's copy keeps in-frame clones and lacks some. The sample yields about 150,000 clones, approximately 86% seen once. Sequencing was carried out using peripheral blood. These receptors came from a woman aged 50 to 60 with acute or convalescent COVID-19.

This clone appeared once. This chain connects TRBV5-1 to TRBJ2-7; 7 bases match TRBD1. The V segment lost 4 bases and the J segment 7 bases; nucleotides outside the gene matches: 17. The germline gives CDR1 SGHRS, CDR2 YFSETQ. The CDR3 spans 16 residues. CDR3 amino acids: CASSPESGQNPTEQYF. In DNA, the CDR3 is TGCGCCAGCAGCCCAGAGTCGGGACAGAATCCTACGGAGCAGTACTTC. The entire variable domain, with the rest obtained from reference TRBV5-1 and TRBJ2-7, is as follows: KAGVTQTPRYLIKTRGQQVTLSCSPISGHRSVSWYQQTPGQGLQFLFEYFSETQRNKGNFPGRFSGRQFSNSRSEMNVSTLELGDSALYLCASSPESGQNPTEQYFGPGTRLTVT.

The V and J genes are TRBV5-1 and TRBJ1-1, with D unclear. The CDR3 totals 16 residues. Trimming removed 4 bases from V and 1 base from J, with 17 bases in between. The germline V gene has CDR1 SGHRS and CDR2 YFSETQ. CDR3 nucleotides: TGCGCCAGCAGCCGGCGGGGAAGGGTTAAGAACACTGAAGCTTTCTTT. Its translation: CASSRRGRVKNTEAFF.

The chain employs TRBV25-1 and TRBJ2-2, with D hard to call. The CDR3 covers 13 residues. Germline assignment: CDR1 MGHDK and CDR2 SYGVNS. The germline V and J ends were trimmed by 1 base and 5 bases, with 5 bases remaining between them. The CDR3 DNA reads TGTGCCAGCAGTGAATCTGAGACCGGGGAGCTGTTTTTT. Amino acid sequence: CASSESETGELFF.

The chain couples TRBV4-1 to TRBJ2-7, with D perhaps matching TRBD1 (6 bases). The germline V gene encodes CDR1 MGHRA and CDR2 YSYEKL. The CDR3 has 14 amino acids. With 4 bases removed from V and 2 bases from J, the gap between germline ends came to 12 bases. The CDR3 spells CASSPGTRAYEQYF. The DNA for the CDR3 is TGCGCCAGCAGCCCCGGGACAAGAGCCTACGAGCAGTACTTC.

The genes are TRBV29-1 and TRBJ2-1; 7 nucleotides agree with TRBD2. CDR3 length equals 13 residues. CDR1 is SQVTM and CDR2 is ANQGSEA in the germline V gene. V gave up 4 bases and J gave up 9 bases; unmatched junction bases: 9. This CDR3 reads CSVVRLAFSEQFF. The CDR3 region has the DNA TGCAGCGTTGTACGACTAGCTTTTAGTGAGCAGTTCTTC.